The 14 T cell receptor beta chains in this list originate from one sample, sequenced in a study of cytomegalovirus exposure and HLA in healthy donors. Use of 60 Vbeta and 13 Jbeta primers characterized the PCR. Sequenced by immunoSEQ multiplex PCR; TCRdb stores in-frame clones only, minus some. Of around 250,000 clones in the sample, approximately 80% are singletons; the top ten hold almost 8%. The sample was PBMCs. These receptors were obtained from a woman aged 60 to 75 in good health and CMV-seropositive.

The rearrangement uses TRBV5-1 and TRBJ2-6; 7 bases match TRBD1. V shed 3 bases, J shed 3 bases, and the junction held 15 bases outside the gene matches. Germline V gene data show CDR1 as SGHRS and CDR2 as YFSETQ. The CDR3 extends over 19 amino acids. CDR3 protein: CASSSATGALRFGANVLTF. In nucleotides, the CDR3 is TGCGCCAGCAGCTCGGCAACAGGGGCCCTAAGGTTTGGGGCCAACGTCCTGACTTTC.

CDR3: CASSILAGARNEQFF. CDR3 in DNA: TGTGCCAGCAGCATACTAGCGGGAGCCCGTAATGAGCAGTTCTTC. V is TRBV7-2 and J is TRBJ2-1, with 11 bases matching TRBD2. The CDR3 sequence is 15 residues long. Per germline, CDR1 SGHTA and CDR2 FQGNSA. V dropped 5 bases and J dropped 7; count of bases not matched to a gene: 7.

The J gene is TRBJ2-3, the V gene TRBV9; D is perhaps TRBD1 (6 bases). The CDR3 length is 13 residues. Trimming took 2 bases from V and 5 from J, leaving 9 bases between them. CDR1 and CDR2 (germline): SGDLS, YYNGEE. CDR3: CASSVSGEDTQYF. Here the CDR3 DNA reads TGTGCCAGCAGCGTTTCAGGGGAAGATACGCAGTATTTT.

A few counts support this clone. The chain carries TRBV4-1 and TRBJ1-5; 7 bases are a match to TRBD1. The CDR3 sequence is 18 residues long. The trim removed 1 base at V and 1 base at J, leaving 10 bases unmatched. Germline lookup yields CDR1 MGHRA and CDR2 YSYEKL. Here the CDR3 reads CASSQARGGAVSNQPQHF. The CDR3 DNA sequence: TGCGCCAGCAGCCAAGCCCGAGGGGGCGCGGTGAGCAATCAGCCCCAGCATTTT.

The V gene is TRBV25-1, the J gene TRBJ2-7; 8 bases are shared with TRBD2. With V trimmed by 6 bases and J by 3 bases, 10 bases remained unmatched. There are 15 residues in the CDR3. Germline V gives CDR1 MGHDK, CDR2 SYGVNS. CDR3 residues: CASSGGAGIIYEQYF. DNA of the CDR3: TGTGCCAGCAGCGGGGGGGCAGGGATAATCTACGAGCAGTACTTC.

This clone was seen once. This chain uses TRBV6-1 with TRBJ1-5; D gene uncertain. Trimming took off 6 bases at V and 4 bases at J, with 13 bases between the two ends. The CDR3 is 14 residues long. CDR1 is MNHNS and CDR2 is SASEGT in the germline V gene. The CDR3 sequence is CASSPFLGNQPQHF. The CDR3 DNA reads TGTGCCAGCAGCCCATTCCTAGGAAATCAGCCCCAGCATTTT.

The chain is built from TRBV6-1 and TRBJ2-1, with a tentative D call TRBD2 (5 bases). V lost 1 base and J 12 bases, leaving 10 bases between the germline ends. The CDR3 contains 12 residues. Germline CDR1 and CDR2: MNHNS and SASEGT. CDR3 nucleotides: TGTGCCAGCAGTGAAGGCGTGGCGGGGCAGTTCTTC. It is translated as CASSEGVAGQFF.

The table lists this clone with a count of one. J is TRBJ2-7 and V is TRBV5-1; D gene unclear. This CDR3 spans 15 amino acids. The germline V gene has CDR1 SGHRS and CDR2 YFSETQ. Trimming removed 2 bases from V and 5 bases from J, with 17 bases in between. CDR3 sequence reads: CASSFSGGAVHEQYF. Written as DNA, the CDR3 is TGCGCCAGCAGCTTTAGTGGCGGAGCCGTCCACGAGCAGTACTTC.

Details on this clone: The identical CDR3 is also encoded by other nucleotide sequences in the sample. The genes are TRBV6-5 and TRBJ2-7, with 8 bases lining up with TRBD1. CDR3 length: 13 residues. After removal of 6 bases from V and 1 base from J, the junction contained 2 bases not matched to a gene. The germline V gene encodes CDR1 MNHEY and CDR2 SVGAGI. CDR3 bases: TGTGCCAGCAGCCAGGGGGCTTCCTACGAGCAGTACTTC. It translates to CASSQGASYEQYF.

The V gene is TRBV6-1, the J gene TRBJ2-2; no firm D call. Germline V gene lookup returns CDR1 MNHNS and CDR2 SASEGT. CDR3 size: 16 residues. Trimming stripped 2 bases from V and 4 bases from J, with 14 bases between. DNA of the CDR3: TGTGCCAGCAGTGAATTATGGCAAATAAGCACCGGGGAGCTGTTTTTT. Its protein is CASSELWQISTGELFF.

The chain joins TRBV6-1 to TRBJ2-1; D may be TRBD2 (6 bases). Trimming pared 1 base from V and 7 bases from J, leaving 17 bases between. Germline-derived CDR1 and CDR2 are MNHNS and SASEGT. The CDR3 sequence is 16 residues long. The CDR3 here is CASSEGDFSWVNEQFF. As DNA, the CDR3 is TGTGCCAGCAGTGAAGGGGACTTCTCCTGGGTTAATGAGCAGTTCTTC.

This chain joins TRBV4-1 and TRBJ1-1; possibly TRBD1 for D (5 bases). Germline values: CDR1 MGHRA, CDR2 YSYEKL. The CDR3 sequence is 14 residues long. The V gene lost 3 bases and the J gene lost 5 bases, with 13 bases spanning the gap. The CDR3: CASSHYPKGTEAFF. Here the CDR3 DNA reads TGCGCCAGCAGCCACTACCCGAAGGGGACTGAAGCTTTCTTT.

About this clone itself: Relative to the germline gene, one junction end is altered; a read error may explain this. The sample carries other DNA sequences with the same CDR3. V usage is TRBV29-1 and J usage is TRBJ2-2; TRBD1 aligns across 9 bases. Per germline, CDR1 SQVTM and CDR2 ANQGSEA. The CDR3 spans 14 residues. Written as DNA, the CDR3 is TGCAGTGTTGGAGACAGGGGGAGCACCGGGGAGCTGTTTTTT. Residues: CSVGDRGSTGELFF.

The rearrangement links TRBV7-9 to TRBJ2-2; D call uncertain. Germline V lookup: CDR1 SEHNR, CDR2 FQNEAQ (reference sequence). Trimming took 5 bases from V and 7 from J, leaving 11 bases between them. The CDR3 has 13 residues. CDR3 region: CASSPLTGGELFF. The CDR3, as DNA: TGTGCCAGCAGCCCACTGACGGGCGGGGAGCTGTTTTTT.